These 27 T cell receptor beta chains share one sample of origin, sequenced in a study of blood T cell repertoires in COVID-19. Generated by immunoSEQ multiplex PCR, the TCRdb table keeps only in-frame clones and is missing some. The repertoire consists of roughly 200,000 clones, with 84% occurring once and the leading ten covering 4% to 5.5%. Sequencing used peripheral blood. These receptors were obtained from a man aged 50 to 59 with active or convalescent COVID-19.

This rearrangement joins TRBV19 to TRBJ1-1; D might be TRBD1 (6 bases). The V and J ends lost 5 bases and 8 bases respectively, with 18 bases between them. Per germline, CDR1 LNHDA and CDR2 SQIVND (reference sequence). This CDR3 comprises 14 residues. Written as DNA, the CDR3 is TGTGCCAGTAGTTTTCCCTGGGGGGGCTCCGAAGCTTTCTTT. This translates into CASSFPWGGSEAFF.

The V call is TRBV19, the J call TRBJ1-5; D ambiguous. Deletions cut 5 bases from V and 4 bases from J, with 9 bases between. The germline V gene encodes CDR1 LNHDA and CDR2 SQIVND (reference sequence). The CDR3 runs to 13 residues. CDR3 region: CASSPNENQPQHF. CDR3 in DNA: TGTGCCAGTAGTCCGAACGAGAATCAGCCCCAGCATTTT.

This clone turned up a few times. The chain recombines TRBV9 with TRBJ1-3; the match to TRBD1 covers 9 bases. With V trimmed by 0 bases and J by 4 bases, 2 bases remained unmatched. The CDR3 covers 15 residues. Germline V CDR1 and CDR2: SGDLS, YYNGEE. CDR3 in DNA: TGTGCCAGCAGCGTAGTTGGGACAGGGGGAAACACCATATATTTT. Its translation is CASSVVGTGGNTIYF. Using reference TRBV9 and TRBJ1-3 for the parts outside the CDR3, the full variable domain is DSGVTQTPKHLITATGQRVTLRCSPRSGDLSVYWYQQSLDQGLQFLIQYYNGEERAKGNILERFSAQQFPDLHSELNLSSLELGDSALYFCASSVVGTGGNTIYFGEGSWLTVV.

There are a few counts of this clone. V and J are TRBV7-9 and TRBJ2-7; a weak D match, TRBD1 (5 bases). CDR1 and CDR2 from the germline V gene are SEHNR and FQNEAQ (reference sequence). V shed 3 bases and J shed 5 bases, with 11 bases lying between them. The CDR3 is made up of 13 amino acids. The CDR3 region has the DNA TGTGCCAGCAGCTTGCAGGGCAAAGACGAGCAGTACTTC. It codes for CASSLQGKDEQYF.

The V and J genes are TRBV25-1 and TRBJ1-6, with a possible D match to TRBD1 (6 bases). CDR3 length: 15 residues. CDR1 is MGHDK, CDR2 SYGVNS, per germline. V was shortened by 0 bases and J by 7 bases, with 10 bases between the two germline ends. The CDR3 spells CASSEYRGINSPLHF. Here the CDR3 DNA reads TGTGCCAGCAGTGAATATAGGGGGATAAATTCACCCCTCCACTTT.

V gene TRBV30 combines with J gene TRBJ2-1, with TRBD1 identical over 9 bases. J gave up 7 bases and V 6 bases, and 7 bases lay outside the gene matches. The CDR3 is 13 residues long. CDR1 GTSNPN and CDR2 SVGIG come from the germline V gene (reference sequence). CDR3 in amino acids: CACDRGSENEQFF. CDR3 sequence (DNA): TGTGCCTGTGACAGGGGGAGTGAAAATGAGCAGTTCTTC.

This rearrangement joins TRBV4-3 to TRBJ1-1; D unclear. The germline V gene encodes CDR1 LGHNA and CDR2 YSLEER. The CDR3 covers 14 residues. Trimming cost V 0 bases and J 0 bases, with 5 bases left between them. CDR3 region: CASSQERLNTEAFF. CDR3 coding DNA: TGCGCCAGCAGCCAAGAGAGATTGAACACTGAAGCTTTCTTT.

V and J are TRBV28 and TRBJ2-5, with TRBD1 identical over 7 bases. CDR1 and CDR2 from the germline V gene are MDHEN and SYDVKM. The CDR3 spans 14 residues. V was clipped by 6 bases and J by 5 bases; unmatched bases: 9. Here the CDR3 reads CASSLQGSGETQYF. CDR3 bases: TGTGCCAGCAGCCTACAGGGGTCTGGTGAGACCCAGTACTTC.

This chain uses TRBV24-1 with TRBJ2-7; 8 nucleotides align to TRBD1. Germline-derived CDR1 and CDR2 are KGHDR and SFDVKD. V trimming: 5 bases; J trimming: 6 bases; junction bases outside the gene matches: 5. CDR3 length equals 13 residues. CDR3 DNA: TGTGCCACCAGTGGGGGGACAGGAGGCGAGCAGTACTTC. This codes for CATSGGTGGEQYF.

This clone was detected only once. V usage is TRBV2 and J usage is TRBJ1-6; a possible D gene is TRBD1 (5 bases). The CDR3 is 14 amino acids. CDR1 and CDR2 (germline): SNHLY, FYNNEI. V lost 0 bases, J lost 14 bases, and 14 bases lay in between. The CDR3 sequence: CASSEAGLGGALHF. The CDR3 DNA sequence: TGTGCCAGCAGTGAAGCGGGACTGGGAGGGGCCCTCCACTTT.

This chain connects TRBV5-4 to TRBJ1-6; 10 positions match TRBD1. Germline CDR1 SGHNT, CDR2 YYREEE (reference sequence). J gave up 9 bases and V 5 bases, and 8 bases lay outside the gene matches. The CDR3 has 15 amino acids. The CDR3 sequence: CASRPGQGTGSPLHF. CDR3 bases: TGTGCCAGCAGACCGGGACAGGGGACGGGTTCACCCCTCCACTTT.

The chain has TRBV7-8 and TRBJ2-7; TRBD1 matches at 11 bases. In germline, CDR1 is SGHVS, CDR2 FQNEAQ. The ends lost 5 bases at V and 5 bases at J; junction bases unmatched: 11. This CDR3 comprises 16 residues. The CDR3 nucleotides are TGTGCCAGCAGCCCTTCCGGACAGGGGGCCGGGAACGAGCAGTACTTC. Encoded protein: CASSPSGQGAGNEQYF.

The genes are TRBV2 and TRBJ1-2, with TRBD1 matching 7 bases. Germline CDR1 reads SNHLY; CDR2 reads FYNNEI. V was pared by 6 bases and J by 5 bases, with 9 bases of the junction left unmatched. CDR3 size: 14 residues. The CDR3 nucleotides are TGTGCCAGCAGGGGAGGACAGGACGGATATGGCTACACCTTC. It is translated as CASRGGQDGYGYTF.

This clone was seen just once. The chain recombines TRBV19 with TRBJ1-3, with D possibly being TRBD1 (6 bases). The germline V gene has CDR1 LNHDA and CDR2 SQIVND (reference sequence). The CDR3 length is 16 residues. V was shortened by 6 bases and J by 1 base, with 16 bases between the two germline ends. The CDR3 is CASSRGQPASGNTIYF. The DNA of the CDR3 is TGTGCCAGTAGCCGCGGACAGCCCGCTTCTGGAAACACCATATATTTT.

The chain uses TRBV4-2 and TRBJ2-7; 9 bases fit TRBD2. The CDR3 extends over 16 amino acids. With V trimmed by 3 bases and J by 2 bases, 8 bases remained unmatched. Germline CDR1 and CDR2: LGHNA and YNFKEQ. The CDR3 DNA follows: TGTGCCAGCAGCCAGGCGCTAGCGGGGCAGACCTACGAGCAGTACTTC. Translation gives CASSQALAGQTYEQYF.

The V call is TRBV11-2, the J call TRBJ2-1, with a possible D match to TRBD2 (7 bases). CDR3 length: 16 residues. CDR1 and CDR2 (germline): SGHAT, FQNNGV. Trimming took 5 bases from V and 0 from J, leaving 14 bases between them. The DNA for the CDR3 is TGTGCCAGCAGCCCTAGGGGGGGGAGCTCCTACAATGAGCAGTTCTTC. Translation gives CASSPRGGSSYNEQFF.

This clone was recorded a few times. This sequence joins TRBV2 and TRBJ1-1, with a tentative D call TRBD1 (5 bases). Trimming took off 4 bases at V and 6 bases at J, with 9 bases between the two ends. The CDR3 has 12 residues. Germline CDR1 reads SNHLY; CDR2 reads FYNNEI. The CDR3 sequence is CASSGGRAEAFF. The CDR3 coding sequence is TGTGCCAGCAGTGGGGGCCGGGCTGAAGCTTTCTTT.

V and J are TRBV3-1 (or the pseudogene TRBV3-2) and TRBJ2-7; D is uncertain. V lost 3 bases and J 2 bases, leaving 8 bases between the germline ends. The CDR3 spans 13 residues. Germline V gives CDR1 LGHDT, CDR2 YNNKEL (reference sequence). The CDR3 region is CASSHPVTYEQYF. The CDR3, as DNA: TGTGCCAGCAGCCATCCAGTTACCTACGAGCAGTACTTC.

J is TRBJ2-5 and V is TRBV30, with D perhaps matching TRBD1 (6 bases). There are 14 residues in the CDR3. Trimming pared 4 bases from V and 4 bases from J, leaving 16 bases between. Germline V gene lookup returns CDR1 GTSNPN and CDR2 SVGIG (reference sequence). For the CDR3, the DNA is TGTGCCTGGACCCCGCAGACCAGGGGAGAGACCCAGTACTTC. Amino acids: CAWTPQTRGETQYF.

This clone has at least ten counts. V is TRBV27 and J is TRBJ1-5; D possibly corresponds to TRBD1 (5 bases). The germline V and J ends were trimmed by 2 bases and 4 bases, with 27 bases remaining between them. The CDR3 runs to 20 residues. Germline CDR1 reads MNHEY; CDR2 reads SMNVEV (reference sequence). For the CDR3, the DNA is TGTGCCAGCAGTTTACGGGGCCCGGGCCTCCTTCTTCGGGGGAATCAGCCCCAGCATTTT. Translating it yields CASSLRGPGLLLRGNQPQHF.

The V gene is TRBV7-9, the J gene TRBJ1-2; TRBD1 aligns across 8 bases. The J segment lost 4 bases and the V segment lost 5 bases, leaving 6 bases of the junction unmatched. Germline CDR1 SEHNR, CDR2 FQNEAQ (reference sequence). The CDR3 contains 14 residues. CDR3 sequence (DNA): TGTGCCAGCAGCGACGGACAGGGAGGCTATGGCTACACCTTC. Its protein product is CASSDGQGGYGYTF.

The chain combines TRBV11-2 with TRBJ2-1, with TRBD2 identical over 14 bases. The CDR3 is 16 amino acids. The V and J ends lost 4 bases and 4 bases, in that order; junction bases with no gene match: 3. Germline CDR1 is SGHAT and CDR2 is FQNNGV. The CDR3 spells CASSYWTSGGYNEQFF. In DNA form, the CDR3 reads TGTGCCAGCAGCTACTGGACTAGCGGGGGGTACAATGAGCAGTTCTTC. The full variable domain, its missing parts supplied by reference TRBV11-2 and TRBJ2-1, is EAGVAQSPRYKIIEKRQSVAFWCNPISGHATLYWYQQILGQGPKLLIQFQNNGVVDDSQLPKDRFSAERLKGVDSTLKIQPAKLEDSAVYLCASSYWTSGGYNEQFFGPGTRLTVL.

This clone was seen a single time. The rearrangement joins TRBV28 to TRBJ1-2; 10 bases match TRBD1. The CDR3 is made up of 15 amino acids. J gave up 4 bases and V 4 bases, and 6 bases lay outside the gene matches. Germline CDR1 MDHEN, CDR2 SYDVKM. CDR3 residues: CASSSRWDRGYGYTF. In nucleotides, the CDR3 is TGTGCCAGCAGTTCCCGCTGGGACAGGGGCTATGGCTACACCTTC.

This clone was detected once. The chain combines TRBV7-9 with TRBJ2-7; D remains unclear. Germline V CDR1 and CDR2: SEHNR, FQNEAQ (reference sequence). With 5 bases removed from V and 3 bases from J, the gap between germline ends came to 11 bases. This CDR3 has 13 amino acids. The CDR3 region is CASSPPPGYEQYF. CDR3 in DNA: TGTGCCAGCAGCCCCCCCCCGGGCTACGAGCAGTACTTC.

V gene TRBV6-5 combines with J gene TRBJ2-7; the D gene is possibly TRBD1 (7 bases). CDR3 size: 14 residues. Germline V CDR1 and CDR2: MNHEY, SVGAGI. The V and J ends lost 6 bases and 1 base respectively, with 13 bases between them. This CDR3 is CASRRDRDSYEQYF. For the CDR3, the DNA is TGTGCCAGCAGGCGGGACAGAGATTCCTACGAGCAGTACTTC.

This sequence joins TRBV3-1 (or the pseudogene TRBV3-2) and TRBJ2-1; tentatively, D is TRBD2 (5 bases). The CDR3 length is 13 residues. The germline gives CDR1 LGHDT, CDR2 YNNKEL (reference sequence). V shed 0 bases and J shed 10 bases, with 10 bases lying between them. The DNA for the CDR3 is TGTGCCAGCAGCCAAGATAGGGAGAACGAGCAGTTCTTC. Translation gives CASSQDRENEQFF.

The chain has TRBV19 and TRBJ2-7, with TRBD2 matching over 9 bases. Germline values: CDR1 LNHDA, CDR2 SQIVND (reference sequence). V trimming: 2 bases; J trimming: 5 bases; junction bases outside the gene matches: 10. The CDR3 contains 16 residues. CDR3 sequence reads: CASSISLGGGANEQYF. The CDR3 coding sequence is TGTGCCAGTAGTATATCACTCGGCGGGGGGGCCAACGAGCAGTACTTC. The entire variable domain, with the rest obtained from reference TRBV19 and TRBJ2-7, is as follows: DGGITQSPKYLFRKEGQNVTLSCEQNLNHDAMYWYRQDPGQGLRLIYYSQIVNDFQKGDIAEGYSVSREKKESFPLTVTSAQKNPTAFYLCASSISLGGGANEQYFGPGTRLTVT.